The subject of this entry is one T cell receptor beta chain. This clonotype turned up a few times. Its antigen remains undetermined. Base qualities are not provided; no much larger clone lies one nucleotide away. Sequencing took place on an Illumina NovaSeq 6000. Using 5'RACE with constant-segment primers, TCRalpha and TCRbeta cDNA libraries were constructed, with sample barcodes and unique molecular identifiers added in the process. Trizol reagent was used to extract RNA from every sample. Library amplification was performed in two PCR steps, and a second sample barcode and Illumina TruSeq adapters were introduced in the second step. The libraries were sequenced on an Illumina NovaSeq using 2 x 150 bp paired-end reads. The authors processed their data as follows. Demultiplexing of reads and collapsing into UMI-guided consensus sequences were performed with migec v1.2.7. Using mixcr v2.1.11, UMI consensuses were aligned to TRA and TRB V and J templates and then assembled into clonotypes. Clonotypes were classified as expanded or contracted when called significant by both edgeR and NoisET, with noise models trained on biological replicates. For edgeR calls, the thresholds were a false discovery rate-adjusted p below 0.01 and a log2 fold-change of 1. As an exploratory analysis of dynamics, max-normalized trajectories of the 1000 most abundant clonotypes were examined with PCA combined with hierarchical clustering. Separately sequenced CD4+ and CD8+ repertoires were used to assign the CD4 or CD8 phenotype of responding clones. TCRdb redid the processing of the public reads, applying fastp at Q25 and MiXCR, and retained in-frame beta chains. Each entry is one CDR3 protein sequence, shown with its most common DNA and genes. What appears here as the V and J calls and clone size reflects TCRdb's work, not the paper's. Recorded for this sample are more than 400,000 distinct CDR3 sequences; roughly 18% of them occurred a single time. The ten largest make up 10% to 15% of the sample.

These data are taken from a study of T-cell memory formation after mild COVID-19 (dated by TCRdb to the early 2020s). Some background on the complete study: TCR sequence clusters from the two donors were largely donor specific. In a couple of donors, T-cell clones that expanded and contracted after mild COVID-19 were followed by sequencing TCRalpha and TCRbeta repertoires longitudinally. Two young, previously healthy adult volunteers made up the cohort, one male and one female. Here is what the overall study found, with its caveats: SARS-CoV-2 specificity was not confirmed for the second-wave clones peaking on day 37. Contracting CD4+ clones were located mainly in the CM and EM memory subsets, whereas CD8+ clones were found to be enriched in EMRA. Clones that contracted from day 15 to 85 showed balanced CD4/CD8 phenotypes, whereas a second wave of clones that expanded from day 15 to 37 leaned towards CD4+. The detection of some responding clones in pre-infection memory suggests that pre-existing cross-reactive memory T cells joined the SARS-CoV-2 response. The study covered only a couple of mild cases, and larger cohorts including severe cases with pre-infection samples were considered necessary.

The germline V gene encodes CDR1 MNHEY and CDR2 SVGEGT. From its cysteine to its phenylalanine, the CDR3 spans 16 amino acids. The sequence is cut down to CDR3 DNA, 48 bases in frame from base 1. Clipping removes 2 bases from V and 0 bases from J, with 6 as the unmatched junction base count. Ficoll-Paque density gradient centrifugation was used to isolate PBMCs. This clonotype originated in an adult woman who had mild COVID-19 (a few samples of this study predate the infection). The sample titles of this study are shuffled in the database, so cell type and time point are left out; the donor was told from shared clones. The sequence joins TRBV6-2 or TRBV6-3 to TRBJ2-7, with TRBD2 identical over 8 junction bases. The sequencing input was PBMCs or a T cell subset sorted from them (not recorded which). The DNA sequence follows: TGTGCCAGCAGTTACCGTGGGCGGGAGGCCTCCTACGAGCAGTACTTC. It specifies CASSYRGREASYEQYF.